What follows are 18 T cell receptor beta chains derived from one specimen sequenced in a study of shared clonotypes between healthy human individuals. Data came from immunoSEQ multiplex PCR; TCRdb stores just in-frame clones and leaves some out. The sample holds 2 million to 2.5 million clones, about 95% seen once. Naive CD8 cells lacked CD45RO and underwent positive selection for CCR7, leaving out terminally differentiated effector memory CD45RA+ cells. Material: naive CD8+ T cells sorted from blood. Receptors originate from a man aged 18 to 29 in good health.

Regarding this clone: Within the sample, other DNA sequences also encode this same CDR3. This chain connects TRBV4-1 to TRBJ2-5; D is ambiguous. CDR1 is MGHRA, CDR2 YSYEKL, per germline. V was cut by 1 base and J by 4 bases, with 4 bases left in between. The CDR3 has 12 amino acids. CDR3 DNA sequence: TGCGCCAGCAGCCAAGTGCCAGAGACCCAGTACTTC. This gives the protein CASSQVPETQYF.

The chain has TRBV10-1 and TRBJ1-4; D might be TRBD1 (5 bases). Trimming shortened V by 5 bases and J by 8 bases, and 27 bases separated the two germline ends. The length of the CDR3 is 18 residues. CDR1 is WNHNN, CDR2 SYGVQD, per germline (reference sequence). The CDR3 reads CASSIPRTRGGRMEKLFF. The CDR3 nucleotides are TGCGCCAGCAGTATACCAAGGACAAGAGGTGGAAGGATGGAAAAACTGTTTTTT.

The chain combines TRBV4-3 with TRBJ1-6; no definite D call. The germline V and J ends were trimmed by 3 bases and 13 bases, with 7 bases remaining between them. In germline, CDR1 is LGHNA, CDR2 YSLEER. This CDR3 region has 11 residues. The CDR3 sequence is CASSQGGPLHF. CDR3 nucleotides: TGCGCCAGCAGCCAGGGCGGCCCCCTCCACTTT.

V is TRBV7-9 and J is TRBJ2-7; D is uncertain. Germline CDR1 reads SEHNR; CDR2 reads FQNEAQ (reference sequence). CDR3 size: 14 residues. Trimming took off 4 bases at V and 2 bases at J, with 12 bases between the two ends. The CDR3 sequence is CASSYPGPAYEQYF. CDR3 DNA sequence: TGTGCCAGCAGCTACCCGGGTCCCGCCTACGAGCAGTACTTC.

The chain carries TRBV28 and TRBJ2-7, with 9 bases fitting TRBD1. The CDR3 is 16 residues long. In germline, CDR1 is MDHEN, CDR2 SYDVKM. Germline trimming cut 2 bases from V and 2 bases from J; bases unmatched to any gene: 7. The CDR3 DNA follows: TGTGCCAGCAGTTTAGCCTTAGGACAGGGGACCTACGAGCAGTACTTC. This gives the protein CASSLALGQGTYEQYF. Drawing the rest from reference TRBV28 and TRBJ2-7, the complete variable domain is DVKVTQSSRYLVKRTGEKVFLECVQDMDHENMFWYRQDPGLGLRLIYFSYDVKMKEKGDIPEGYSVSREKKERFSLILESASTNQTSMYLCASSLALGQGTYEQYFGPGTRLTVT.

The CDR3 sequence: CASSVGAEIHEQFF. DNA for the CDR3: TGTGCCAGCAGCGTAGGCGCAGAAATACATGAGCAGTTCTTC. The V gene is TRBV9, the J gene TRBJ2-1; D call uncertain. Per the germline V gene, CDR1 is SGDLS and CDR2 is YYNGEE. V lost 0 bases and J 8 bases, leaving 12 bases between the germline ends. The CDR3 runs 14 residues.

In regard to this clone: Other DNA sequences in the sample encode the same CDR3. This chain connects TRBV19 to TRBJ2-2; no definite D call. Looked up from germline, CDR1 is LNHDA and CDR2 is SQIVND (reference sequence). The length of the CDR3 is 14 residues. Trimming removed 0 bases at V and 7 bases at J, with 9 bases between. CDR3 bases: TGTGCCAGTAGTATAGATCTAGAAAGCGGGGAGCTGTTTTTT. Encoded protein: CASSIDLESGELFF.

This chain connects TRBV9 to TRBJ2-7; TRBD1 matches 9 bases. V lost 4 bases, J lost 3 bases, and 5 bases stayed unmatched. CDR1 SGDLS and CDR2 YYNGEE come from the germline V gene. CDR3 length: 14 amino acids. The CDR3: CASSLTGGGYEQYF. For the CDR3, the DNA is TGTGCCAGCAGCCTAACAGGGGGCGGCTACGAGCAGTACTTC.

This clone has a single count. At one end, the junction sequence differs from germline, possibly due to a read error. The CDR3 loop is CASSHETENTEAFF. CDR3 bases: TGTGCCAGCAGCCATGAGACCGAGAACACTGAAGCTTTCTTC. The rearrangement uses TRBV2 and TRBJ1-1; D remains unclear. The germline V gene encodes CDR1 SNHLY and CDR2 FYNNEI. The CDR3 runs 14 residues.

This clone was seen more than once but under ten times. Other DNA sequences of this sample code for an identical CDR3. The chain is built from TRBV6-6 and TRBJ2-7; tentatively, D is TRBD1 (6 bases). V lost 0 bases and J lost 0, with 6 bases in between. This CDR3 is 14 amino acids long. The germline gives CDR1 MNHNY, CDR2 SVGAGI (reference sequence). The CDR3 nucleotides are TGTGCCAGCAGTTACTCGGACAGCTCCTACGAGCAGTACTTC. Translating gives CASSYSDSSYEQYF.

This clone was observed once. This chain joins TRBV6-5 and TRBJ1-1, with 8 bases that match TRBD1. The J segment lost 3 bases and the V segment lost 2 bases, leaving 2 bases of the junction unmatched. CDR3 length equals 14 residues. The germline gives CDR1 MNHEY, CDR2 SVGAGI. CDR3 sequence: CASSYVTGDTEAFF. The CDR3 coding sequence is TGTGCCAGCAGTTACGTGACAGGGGACACTGAAGCTTTCTTT.

V gene TRBV28 combines with J gene TRBJ1-4; D gene uncertain. Trimming left V 5 bases short and J 5 bases short, with 12 bases between. The germline V gene encodes CDR1 MDHEN and CDR2 SYDVKM. The CDR3 runs 14 residues. The CDR3 here is CASSPTILNEKLFF. CDR3 DNA: TGTGCCAGCAGTCCCACCATATTAAATGAAAAACTGTTTTTT. Based on the CDR3 plus reference TRBV28 and TRBJ1-4, the full variable domain is DVKVTQSSRYLVKRTGEKVFLECVQDMDHENMFWYRQDPGLGLRLIYFSYDVKMKEKGDIPEGYSVSREKKERFSLILESASTNQTSMYLCASSPTILNEKLFFGSGTQLSVL.

This rearrangement joins TRBV28 to TRBJ1-3, with unresolved D. This CDR3 spans 14 amino acids. Trimming removed 2 bases from V and 0 bases from J, with 5 bases in between. Germline V lookup: CDR1 MDHEN, CDR2 SYDVKM. CDR3 amino acids: CASSLGNSGNTIYF. Here the CDR3 DNA reads TGTGCCAGCAGTTTAGGAAACTCTGGAAACACCATATATTTT.

This chain uses TRBV7-8 with TRBJ2-2; D not resolved. The CDR3 extends over 18 amino acids. The V end was cut by 4 bases, the J end by 0 bases, with 18 bases between. Germline V gives CDR1 SGHVS, CDR2 FQNEAQ. This chain's CDR3 is CASSSLQLSPANTGELFF. DNA of the CDR3: TGTGCCAGCAGCTCACTACAACTTAGCCCGGCGAACACCGGGGAGCTGTTTTTT.

This clone was seen once. The V and J genes are TRBV18 and TRBJ2-2; D unclear. Per the germline V gene, CDR1 is KGHSH and CDR2 is LQKENI. V lost 3 bases and J 3 bases, leaving 8 bases between the germline ends. The CDR3 runs 14 residues. CDR3 in amino acids: CASSPNRYTGELFF. Written as DNA, the CDR3 is TGTGCCAGCTCACCGAACAGATACACCGGGGAGCTGTTTTTT.

The genes are TRBV7-9 and TRBJ2-2; 9 bases align to TRBD1. The CDR3 is 16 amino acids. Per the germline V gene, CDR1 is SEHNR and CDR2 is FQNEAQ (reference sequence). After removal of 5 bases from V and 7 bases from J, the junction contained 11 bases not matched to a gene. The CDR3 protein is CASSPKTGQGIGELFF. As DNA, the CDR3 is TGTGCCAGCAGCCCCAAAACGGGACAGGGAATCGGGGAGCTGTTTTTT.

The CDR3 protein is CASSIRDRGIYEQYF. In nucleotides, the CDR3 is TGTGCCAGCAGCATCCGGGACAGGGGGATCTACGAGCAGTACTTC. This chain joins TRBV5-6 and TRBJ2-7; 11 positions agree with TRBD1. This CDR3 comprises 15 residues. Trimming removed 4 bases from V and 3 bases from J; junction bases left unmatched: 6. Germline values: CDR1 SGHDT, CDR2 YYEEEE.

This chain connects TRBV29-1 to TRBJ1-1; possibly TRBD1 for D (6 bases). The V end was cut by 3 bases, the J end by 7 bases, with 12 bases between. CDR1 SQVTM and CDR2 ANQGSEA come from the germline V gene. This CDR3 has 12 amino acids. CDR3: CSVETGASEAFF. The CDR3 DNA reads TGCAGCGTTGAGACGGGGGCTAGTGAAGCTTTCTTT.